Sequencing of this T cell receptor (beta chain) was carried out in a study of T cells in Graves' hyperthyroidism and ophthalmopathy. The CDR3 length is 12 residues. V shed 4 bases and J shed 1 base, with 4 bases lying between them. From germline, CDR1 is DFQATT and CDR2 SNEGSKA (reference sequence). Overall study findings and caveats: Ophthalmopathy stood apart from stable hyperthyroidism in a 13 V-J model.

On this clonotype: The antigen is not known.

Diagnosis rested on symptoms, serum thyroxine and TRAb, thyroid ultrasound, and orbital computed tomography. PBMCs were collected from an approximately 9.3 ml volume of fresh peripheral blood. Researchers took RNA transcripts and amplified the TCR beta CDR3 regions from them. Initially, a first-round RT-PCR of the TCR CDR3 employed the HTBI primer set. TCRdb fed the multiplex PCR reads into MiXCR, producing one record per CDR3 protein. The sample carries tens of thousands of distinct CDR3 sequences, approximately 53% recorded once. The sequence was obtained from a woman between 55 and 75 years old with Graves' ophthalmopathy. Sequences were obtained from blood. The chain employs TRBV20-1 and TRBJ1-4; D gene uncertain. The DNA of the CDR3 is TGCAGTGCTACCAGAACTAATGAAAAACTGTTTTTT. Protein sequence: CSATRTNEKLFF.